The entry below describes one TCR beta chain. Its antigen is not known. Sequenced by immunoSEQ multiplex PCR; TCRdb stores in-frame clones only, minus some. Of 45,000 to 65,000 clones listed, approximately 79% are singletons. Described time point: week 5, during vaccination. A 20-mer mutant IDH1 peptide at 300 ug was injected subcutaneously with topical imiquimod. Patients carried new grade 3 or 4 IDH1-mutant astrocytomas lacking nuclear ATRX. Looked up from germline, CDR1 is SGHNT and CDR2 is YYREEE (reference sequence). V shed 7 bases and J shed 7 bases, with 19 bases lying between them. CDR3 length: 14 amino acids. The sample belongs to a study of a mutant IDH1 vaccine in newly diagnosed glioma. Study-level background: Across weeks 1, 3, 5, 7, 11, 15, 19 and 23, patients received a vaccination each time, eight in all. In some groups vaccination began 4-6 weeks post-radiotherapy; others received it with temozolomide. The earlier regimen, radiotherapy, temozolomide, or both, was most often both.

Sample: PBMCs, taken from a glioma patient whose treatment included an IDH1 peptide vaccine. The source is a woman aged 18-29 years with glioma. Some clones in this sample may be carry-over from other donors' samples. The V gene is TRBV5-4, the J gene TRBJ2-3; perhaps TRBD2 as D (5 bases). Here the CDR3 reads CASRLKGGLNTQYF. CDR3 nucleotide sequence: TGTGCCAGCCGCCTTAAGGGCGGGCTAAATACGCAGTATTTT.